This TCR beta chain was sequenced for a study of blood T cell repertoires in COVID-19. Study-level background: Sites in the United States, Italy and Spain provided acute and convalescent COVID-19 samples. PBMCs, B-cell-depleted T cells, or T cells were the source of the cDNA or gDNA that made up the material.

The CDR3 has 17 amino acids. This clone came up once. Methods used by the authors: Researchers report that nucleated cell counts were estimated from reference gene primer amplification. The protocol was immunoSEQ multiplex PCR, while the TCRdb copy is restricted to in-frame clones and leaves out a portion. The D gene and trimming were derived from the DNA, and the V and J assignments and clone size from that table. The sample lists 50,000 to 65,000 clones, approximately 92% occurring once. Sequenced material: peripheral blood. The sequence was obtained from a man between 50 and 59 years old with active COVID-19. This rearrangement joins TRBV21-1 to TRBJ1-5. TRBV21-1 is designated a pseudogene. The CDR3 coding sequence is TGTGCCAGCAGCAAGTATAATACGGGGTCGGGCAATCAGCCCCAGCATTTT. It translates to CASSKYNTGSGNQPQHF.